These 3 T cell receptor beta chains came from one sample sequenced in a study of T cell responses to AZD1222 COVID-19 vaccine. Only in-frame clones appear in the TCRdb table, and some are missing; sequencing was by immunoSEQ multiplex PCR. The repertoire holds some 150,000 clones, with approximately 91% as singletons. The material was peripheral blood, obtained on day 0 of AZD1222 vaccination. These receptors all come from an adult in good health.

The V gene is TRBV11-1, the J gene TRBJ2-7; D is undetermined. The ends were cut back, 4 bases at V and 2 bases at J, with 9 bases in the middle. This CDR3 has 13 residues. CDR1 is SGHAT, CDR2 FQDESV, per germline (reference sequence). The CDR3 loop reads CASSSDGTYEQYF. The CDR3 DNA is TGTGCCAGCAGCTCAGACGGCACCTACGAGCAGTACTTC.

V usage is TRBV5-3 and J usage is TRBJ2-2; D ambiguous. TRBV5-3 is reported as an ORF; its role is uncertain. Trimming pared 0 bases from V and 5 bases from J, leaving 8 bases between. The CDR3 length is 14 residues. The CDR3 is CARSLAQPTGELFF. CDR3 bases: TGTGCCAGAAGCTTGGCACAGCCAACCGGGGAGCTGTTTTTT.

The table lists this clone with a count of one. The CDR3 is CASTLAGSSYNEQFF. The CDR3 region has the DNA TGTGCCAGCACCCTAGCGGGGTCTTCCTACAATGAGCAGTTCTTC. This rearrangement joins TRBV28 to TRBJ2-1; 9 bases map to TRBD2. Germline V gene data show CDR1 as MDHEN and CDR2 as SYDVKM. CDR3 size: 15 residues. Losses at the gene ends were 7 bases for V and 1 base for J; bases not matched to a gene: 5.